These 27 T cell receptor beta chains were sequenced from one sample in a study of cytomegalovirus exposure and HLA in healthy donors. Vbeta (60) and Jbeta (13) primers were used in the PCR. Some clones are missing from TCRdb's copy, which holds only in-frame ones; the method was immunoSEQ multiplex PCR. The sample has around 150,000 clones, about four fifths seen once. The specimen sequenced was PBMCs. These receptors all stem from a man aged 45-60 years in good health and CMV-seropositive.

The J gene is TRBJ2-7, the V gene TRBV7-6, with D possibly TRBD1 on 7 matching bases. Germline lookup yields CDR1 SGHVS and CDR2 FNYEAQ. The CDR3 is 13 residues long. V was clipped by 4 bases and J by 5 bases, with 12 bases between them. Written as DNA, the CDR3 is TGTGCCAGCAGCTCGGAGGGGGCCAACGAGCAGTACTTC. Its translation is CASSSEGANEQYF.

The chain carries TRBV19 and TRBJ1-1; 7 nucleotides align to TRBD1. After removal of 6 bases from V and 1 base from J, the junction contained 5 bases not matched to a gene. The CDR3 sequence is 14 residues long. Germline V CDR1 and CDR2: LNHDA, SQIVND (reference sequence). The CDR3: CASRPGTANTEAFF. The CDR3 DNA sequence: TGTGCCAGTAGGCCAGGGACAGCGAACACTGAAGCTTTCTTT.

The rearrangement uses TRBV5-8 and TRBJ2-3; the match to TRBD2 covers 7 bases. From germline, CDR1 is SGHTS and CDR2 YDEGEE. J was trimmed by 0 bases and V by 4 bases; bases with no gene match: 11. The CDR3 totals 17 residues. Here the CDR3 DNA reads TGTGCCAGCAGCACTACCACTAGCGCCCCTAGCACAGATACGCAGTATTTT. Its translation is CASSTTTSAPSTDTQYF. Using reference TRBV5-8 and TRBJ2-3 for the parts outside the CDR3, the full variable domain is EAGVTQSPTHLIKTRGQQATLRCSPISGHTSVYWYQQALGLGLQFLLWYDEGEERNRGNFPPRFSGRQFPNYSSELNVNALELEDSALYLCASSTTTSAPSTDTQYFGPGTRLTVL.

This clone was seen a handful of times. The chain uses TRBV7-9 and TRBJ2-5; TRBD1 might be the D (5 bases). V dropped 4 bases and J dropped 4 bases, with 22 bases sitting between them. The CDR3 covers 17 residues. The germline V gene encodes CDR1 SEHNR and CDR2 FQNEAQ (reference sequence). The CDR3 nucleotides read TGTGCCAGCAGCTCCTATGGTCTAGGGGCCAGAGGAGAGACCCAGTACTTC. This codes for CASSSYGLGARGETQYF.

The table lists this clone with a few counts. V and J are TRBV7-2 and TRBJ1-5; tentatively, D is TRBD1 (6 bases). The CDR3 is made up of 16 amino acids. CDR1 SGHTA and CDR2 FQGNSA come from the germline V gene. V was shortened by 5 bases and J by 0 bases, with 14 bases between the two germline ends. CDR3 bases: TGTGCCAGCAGCCCCTGGGGGGGCACTAGCAATCAGCCCCAGCATTTT. Residues: CASSPWGGTSNQPQHF.

This clone was observed once. The chain carries TRBV27 and TRBJ2-1; 12 bases are a match to TRBD2. Trimming took 4 bases from V and 6 from J; bases not matched to a gene: 7. Germline values: CDR1 MNHEY, CDR2 SMNVEV (reference sequence). This CDR3 has 16 residues. The CDR3 sequence: CASSYTSGRPFNEQFF. The CDR3 DNA reads TGTGCCAGCAGTTATACTAGCGGGAGGCCCTTCAATGAGCAGTTCTTC.

V and J are TRBV13 and TRBJ2-7; the D gene is possibly TRBD2 (5 bases). Per germline, CDR1 PRHDT and CDR2 FYEKMQ (reference sequence). V was trimmed by 4 bases and J by 6 bases, leaving 19 bases between them. This CDR3 spans 15 amino acids. As DNA, the CDR3 is TGTGCCAGCAGCTCCGGGGTGGGTACTAGGGTCGAGCAGTACTTC. Its translation is CASSSGVGTRVEQYF.

The J gene is TRBJ2-7, the V gene TRBV27; 7 bases are shared with TRBD2. The germline CDR1 and CDR2 sequences are MNHEY and SMNVEV (reference sequence). V lost 9 bases and J lost 9; bases outside the gene matches: 14. This CDR3 region has 13 residues. The CDR3 bases are TGTGCCAGTCCCCCGCGGGAGAAAACAACGCAGTACTTC. Its protein is CASPPREKTTQYF.

The rearrangement uses TRBV19 and TRBJ2-3; the match to TRBD1 covers 9 bases. The germline CDR1 and CDR2 sequences are LNHDA and SQIVND (reference sequence). V dropped 5 bases and J dropped 4; count of bases not matched to a gene: 16. The CDR3 totals 18 residues. The CDR3 DNA follows: TGTGCCAGTAGTCCCACGGTAGTCGGGACAGGGAAGGCAGATACGCAGTATTTT. This encodes CASSPTVVGTGKADTQYF.

The genes are TRBV28 and TRBJ2-7; perhaps TRBD1 as D (7 bases). The CDR3 has 14 amino acids. From germline, CDR1 is MDHEN and CDR2 SYDVKM. V was shortened by 0 bases and J by 3 bases, with 9 bases between the two germline ends. The CDR3 DNA follows: TGTGCCAGCAGTTTATGGCAGGGGGGCTACGAGCAGTACTTC. Translation: CASSLWQGGYEQYF.

The chain recombines TRBV4-3 with TRBJ2-3; 7 bases are a match to TRBD2. V dropped 4 bases and J dropped 4; count of bases not matched to a gene: 5. Per germline, CDR1 LGHNA and CDR2 YSLEER. This CDR3 region has 14 residues. CDR3 nucleotides: TGCGCCAGCAGCCCCGTAGCGGGTTCAGATACGCAGTATTTT. Its translation: CASSPVAGSDTQYF.

The gene calls are TRBV28 and TRBJ1-5, with 11 bases aligning to TRBD1. Germline loops: CDR1 MDHEN, CDR2 SYDVKM. Trimming cost V 5 bases and J 0 bases; bases outside gene matches: 18. The CDR3 covers 21 residues. Written as DNA, the CDR3 is TGTGCCAGCAGTGTCCGGGACAGGGGGTGGACTTTATCGAGTAGCAATCAGCCCCAGCATTTT. This gives the protein CASSVRDRGWTLSSSNQPQHF.

V usage is TRBV9 and J usage is TRBJ2-1; 7 bases align to TRBD1. This CDR3 comprises 15 residues. V lost 3 bases and J lost 8; bases outside the gene matches: 11. Germline V gene sequence: CDR1 SGDLS, CDR2 YYNGEE. The CDR3 DNA follows: TGTGCCAGCAGCGAGGGGGCCTCTCTTGCGGATGAGCAGTTCTTC. It yields the protein CASSEGASLADEQFF. Supplemented by reference TRBV9 and TRBJ2-1, the full variable domain reads DSGVTQTPKHLITATGQRVTLRCSPRSGDLSVYWYQQSLDQGLQFLIQYYNGEERAKGNILERFSAQQFPDLHSELNLSSLELGDSALYFCASSEGASLADEQFFGPGTRLTVL.

The chain is built from TRBV28 and TRBJ2-7; TRBD1 agrees at 7 bases. The CDR3 loop spans 15 amino acids. The junction had 7 bases not matched to a gene; V was cut back by 5 bases and J by 0 bases. Germline V gene lookup returns CDR1 MDHEN and CDR2 SYDVKM. The CDR3 nucleotides read TGTGCCAGCAGTCCAGGGGGACAGACCTCCTACGAGCAGTACTTC. Amino acid sequence: CASSPGGQTSYEQYF.

The chain recombines TRBV28 with TRBJ1-1; 7 bases match TRBD1. This CDR3 spans 14 amino acids. Trimming cost V 4 bases and J 4 bases; bases outside gene matches: 6. Germline CDR1 and CDR2: MDHEN and SYDVKM. For the CDR3, the DNA is TGTGCCAGCAGTTCTGGGTCAGGGGGCACTGAAGCTTTCTTT. It translates to CASSSGSGGTEAFF.

The CDR3 is CASSLGQVGNEQFF. DNA of the CDR3: TGTGCCAGCAGCTTAGGGCAGGTGGGCAATGAGCAGTTCTTC. The chain carries TRBV11-3 and TRBJ2-1; no clear D gene. V was shortened by 1 base and J by 6 bases, with 10 bases between the two germline ends. This CDR3 contains 14 residues. Looked up from germline, CDR1 is SGHNT and CDR2 is YENEEA.

V gene TRBV27 combines with J gene TRBJ2-7; D perhaps matches TRBD1 (6 bases). There are 15 residues in the CDR3. V was shortened by 4 bases and J by 2 bases, with 15 bases between the two germline ends. CDR1 and CDR2 from the germline V gene are MNHEY and SMNVEV (reference sequence). CDR3 protein: CASSSLGTPTYEQYF. Written as DNA, the CDR3 is TGTGCCAGCAGTTCGCTCGGGACACCCACCTACGAGCAGTACTTC.

The CDR3 nucleotides read TGCGCCAGCAGTCAATCCAAATTGCGGGAAGGAGAGATGTACGACTATGGCTACACCTTC. Translating it yields CASSQSKLREGEMYDYGYTF. The chain links TRBV23-1 to TRBJ1-2; no definite D call. TRBV23-1 is classed as an ORF, of uncertain function. The CDR3 is 20 amino acids. Trimming cost V 0 bases and J 3 bases, with 26 bases left between them.

The V gene is TRBV28, the J gene TRBJ2-4; TRBD2 agrees at 11 bases. The CDR3 covers 16 residues. CDR1 and CDR2 (germline): MDHEN, SYDVKM. With V trimmed by 3 bases and J by 9 bases, 10 bases remained unmatched. CDR3 sequence: CASSFILAGAPGIQYF. CDR3 bases: TGTGCCAGCAGTTTCATACTAGCGGGGGCGCCCGGCATTCAGTACTTC.

V usage is TRBV11-2 and J usage is TRBJ1-2; unclear D gene. The CDR3 has 12 residues. CDR1 is SGHAT, CDR2 FQNNGV, per germline. Between the trimmed V and J ends, which lost 3 bases and 6 bases, there was a span of 8 bases. In DNA, the CDR3 is TGTGCCAGCAGCTTTTCAGACAATGGCTACACCTTC. Residues: CASSFSDNGYTF.

V and J are TRBV27 and TRBJ2-5; 10 bases are shared with TRBD2. With 2 bases clipped from V and 4 bases from J, the junction kept 13 bases outside the gene matches. This CDR3 comprises 18 residues. Germline-derived CDR1 and CDR2 are MNHEY and SMNVEV (reference sequence). CDR3 sequence (DNA): TGTGCCAGCAGTTTAAAGATCCTAGCGGGAGTTATAGTAGAGACCCAGTACTTC. It encodes CASSLKILAGVIVETQYF.

The chain employs TRBV28 and TRBJ1-5, with a tentative D call TRBD1 (5 bases). The CDR3 sequence is 15 residues long. Germline assignment: CDR1 MDHEN and CDR2 SYDVKM. The V end lost 4 bases, the J end lost 6 bases, and 16 bases lay between the germline ends. Written as DNA, the CDR3 is TGTGCCAGCAGTTCCGCCCAGGGTAGGGGTCAGCCCCAGCATTTT. This sequence encodes CASSSAQGRGQPQHF.

This chain joins TRBV12-2 and TRBJ2-2; the table names TRBD2, a call not compared with the DNA. TRBV12-2 is described as a pseudogene. The CDR3 runs 19 residues. For the CDR3, the DNA is TGTGCAAGTCGCTTGGCACAACTAGCGGGAGGGCAAAGGACCGGGGAGCTGTTTTTT. Its translation is CASRLAQLAGGQRTGELFF.

The J gene is TRBJ1-1, the V gene TRBV19, with a weak D call TRBD1 (6 bases). Per germline, CDR1 LNHDA and CDR2 SQIVND (reference sequence). The CDR3 extends over 14 amino acids. The ends were cut back, 5 bases at V and 5 bases at J, with 15 bases in the middle. CDR3 sequence reads: CASSPTGGWTEAFF. The CDR3 DNA follows: TGTGCCAGTAGTCCGACGGGGGGCTGGACTGAAGCTTTCTTT.

The chain is built from TRBV7-2 and TRBJ2-1; TRBD1 agrees at 9 bases. V shed 5 bases, J shed 7 bases, and the junction held 9 bases outside the gene matches. The CDR3 extends over 15 amino acids. Germline V gene lookup returns CDR1 SGHTA and CDR2 FQGNSA. The CDR3 reads CASSPDRGLSNEQFF. The CDR3 region has the DNA TGTGCCAGCAGCCCCGACAGGGGGTTGTCGAATGAGCAGTTCTTC.

The CDR3 coding sequence is TGTGCCAGCAGCTTACCAGGGAACACTGAAGCTTTCTTT. It is translated as CASSLPGNTEAFF. J is TRBJ1-1 and V is TRBV7-9, with D unclear. CDR1 and CDR2 from the germline V gene are SEHNR and FQNEAQ (reference sequence). The V end was cut by 2 bases, the J end by 1 base, with 5 bases between. This CDR3 comprises 13 residues.

CDR3 in DNA: TGTGCCAGCAGTTTACGGGGTTATGGCTACACCTTC. The encoded protein is CASSLRGYGYTF. The chain recombines TRBV28 with TRBJ1-2, with no clear D. CDR3 length equals 12 residues. V was clipped by 2 bases and J by 5 bases, with 6 bases between them. The germline V gene has CDR1 MDHEN and CDR2 SYDVKM.